Listed here is a single T cell receptor (beta chain). Its cognate antigen is unknown. The data were produced by immunoSEQ multiplex PCR, yet TCRdb's version contains in-frame clones alone and is incomplete. The sample holds 130,000 to 150,000 clones, nearly 90% seen once. The record originates from a study of T cell responses to AZD1222 COVID-19 vaccine. Study-level results: Spike-specific TCR breadth and depth rose after two AZD1222 doses. Repertoires were obtained only post-peak T cell response.

With 5 bases clipped from V and 5 bases from J, the junction kept 8 bases outside the gene matches. CDR1 SEHNR and CDR2 FQNEAQ come from the germline V gene (reference sequence). CDR3 size: 15 residues. The chain combines TRBV7-9 with TRBJ2-5; TRBD2 matches at 10 bases. This specimen consisted of peripheral blood, obtained on day 0 of AZD1222 vaccination. This receptor was identified in an adult in good health. CDR3 DNA: TGTGCCAGCAGCCCAAGCGGGAGGGCCCTCGAGACCCAGTACTTC. Residues: CASSPSGRALETQYF.